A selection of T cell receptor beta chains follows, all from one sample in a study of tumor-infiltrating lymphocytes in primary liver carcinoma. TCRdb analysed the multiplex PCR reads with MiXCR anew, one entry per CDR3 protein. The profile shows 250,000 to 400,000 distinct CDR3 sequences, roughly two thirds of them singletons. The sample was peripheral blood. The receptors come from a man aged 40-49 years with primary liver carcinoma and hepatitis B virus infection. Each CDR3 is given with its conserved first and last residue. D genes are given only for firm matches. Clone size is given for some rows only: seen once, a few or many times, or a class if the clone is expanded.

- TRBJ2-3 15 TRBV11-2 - CASSFGESSTDTRYF TGTGCCAGCAGCTTCGGCGAGTCTAGCACAGATACGCGGTATTTT
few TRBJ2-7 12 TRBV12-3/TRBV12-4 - CASRTGSYEQYF TGTGCCAGCAGGACGGGGTCATACGAGCAGTACTTC
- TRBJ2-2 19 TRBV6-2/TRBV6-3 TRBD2 CASSYRASGHFRGLGELFF TGTGCCAGCAGTTACCGCGCTAGCGGTCACTTCCGGGGTCTCGGGGAGCTGTTTTTT
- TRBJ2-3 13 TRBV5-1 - CASSLAGLDTQYF TGCGCCAGCAGCTTGGCCGGACTGGATACGCAGTATTTT
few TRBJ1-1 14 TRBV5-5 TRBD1 CASSRRQGGTEAFF TGTGCCAGCAGCCGCCGACAGGGAGGGACTGAAGCTTTCTTT
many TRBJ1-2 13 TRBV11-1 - CASSLDGGDGYTF TGTGCCAGCAGCTTGGACGGTGGAGATGGCTACACCTTC
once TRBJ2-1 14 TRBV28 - CTSRQERSYNEQFF TGTACCAGCAGACAGGAACGCTCCTACAATGAGCAGTTCTTC
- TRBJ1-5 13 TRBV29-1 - CGVGTDSNQPQHF TGCGGCGTGGGGACGGATTCCAATCAGCCCCAGCACTTT
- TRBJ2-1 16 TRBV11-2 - CASSFLGAEGLNEQFF TGTGCCAGCAGCTTCTTAGGGGCGGAAGGTCTTAATGAGCAGTTCTTC
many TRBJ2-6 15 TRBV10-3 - CAISESGGGANVLTF TGTGCCATCAGTGAGTCGGGTGGTGGGGCCAACGTCCTGACTTTC